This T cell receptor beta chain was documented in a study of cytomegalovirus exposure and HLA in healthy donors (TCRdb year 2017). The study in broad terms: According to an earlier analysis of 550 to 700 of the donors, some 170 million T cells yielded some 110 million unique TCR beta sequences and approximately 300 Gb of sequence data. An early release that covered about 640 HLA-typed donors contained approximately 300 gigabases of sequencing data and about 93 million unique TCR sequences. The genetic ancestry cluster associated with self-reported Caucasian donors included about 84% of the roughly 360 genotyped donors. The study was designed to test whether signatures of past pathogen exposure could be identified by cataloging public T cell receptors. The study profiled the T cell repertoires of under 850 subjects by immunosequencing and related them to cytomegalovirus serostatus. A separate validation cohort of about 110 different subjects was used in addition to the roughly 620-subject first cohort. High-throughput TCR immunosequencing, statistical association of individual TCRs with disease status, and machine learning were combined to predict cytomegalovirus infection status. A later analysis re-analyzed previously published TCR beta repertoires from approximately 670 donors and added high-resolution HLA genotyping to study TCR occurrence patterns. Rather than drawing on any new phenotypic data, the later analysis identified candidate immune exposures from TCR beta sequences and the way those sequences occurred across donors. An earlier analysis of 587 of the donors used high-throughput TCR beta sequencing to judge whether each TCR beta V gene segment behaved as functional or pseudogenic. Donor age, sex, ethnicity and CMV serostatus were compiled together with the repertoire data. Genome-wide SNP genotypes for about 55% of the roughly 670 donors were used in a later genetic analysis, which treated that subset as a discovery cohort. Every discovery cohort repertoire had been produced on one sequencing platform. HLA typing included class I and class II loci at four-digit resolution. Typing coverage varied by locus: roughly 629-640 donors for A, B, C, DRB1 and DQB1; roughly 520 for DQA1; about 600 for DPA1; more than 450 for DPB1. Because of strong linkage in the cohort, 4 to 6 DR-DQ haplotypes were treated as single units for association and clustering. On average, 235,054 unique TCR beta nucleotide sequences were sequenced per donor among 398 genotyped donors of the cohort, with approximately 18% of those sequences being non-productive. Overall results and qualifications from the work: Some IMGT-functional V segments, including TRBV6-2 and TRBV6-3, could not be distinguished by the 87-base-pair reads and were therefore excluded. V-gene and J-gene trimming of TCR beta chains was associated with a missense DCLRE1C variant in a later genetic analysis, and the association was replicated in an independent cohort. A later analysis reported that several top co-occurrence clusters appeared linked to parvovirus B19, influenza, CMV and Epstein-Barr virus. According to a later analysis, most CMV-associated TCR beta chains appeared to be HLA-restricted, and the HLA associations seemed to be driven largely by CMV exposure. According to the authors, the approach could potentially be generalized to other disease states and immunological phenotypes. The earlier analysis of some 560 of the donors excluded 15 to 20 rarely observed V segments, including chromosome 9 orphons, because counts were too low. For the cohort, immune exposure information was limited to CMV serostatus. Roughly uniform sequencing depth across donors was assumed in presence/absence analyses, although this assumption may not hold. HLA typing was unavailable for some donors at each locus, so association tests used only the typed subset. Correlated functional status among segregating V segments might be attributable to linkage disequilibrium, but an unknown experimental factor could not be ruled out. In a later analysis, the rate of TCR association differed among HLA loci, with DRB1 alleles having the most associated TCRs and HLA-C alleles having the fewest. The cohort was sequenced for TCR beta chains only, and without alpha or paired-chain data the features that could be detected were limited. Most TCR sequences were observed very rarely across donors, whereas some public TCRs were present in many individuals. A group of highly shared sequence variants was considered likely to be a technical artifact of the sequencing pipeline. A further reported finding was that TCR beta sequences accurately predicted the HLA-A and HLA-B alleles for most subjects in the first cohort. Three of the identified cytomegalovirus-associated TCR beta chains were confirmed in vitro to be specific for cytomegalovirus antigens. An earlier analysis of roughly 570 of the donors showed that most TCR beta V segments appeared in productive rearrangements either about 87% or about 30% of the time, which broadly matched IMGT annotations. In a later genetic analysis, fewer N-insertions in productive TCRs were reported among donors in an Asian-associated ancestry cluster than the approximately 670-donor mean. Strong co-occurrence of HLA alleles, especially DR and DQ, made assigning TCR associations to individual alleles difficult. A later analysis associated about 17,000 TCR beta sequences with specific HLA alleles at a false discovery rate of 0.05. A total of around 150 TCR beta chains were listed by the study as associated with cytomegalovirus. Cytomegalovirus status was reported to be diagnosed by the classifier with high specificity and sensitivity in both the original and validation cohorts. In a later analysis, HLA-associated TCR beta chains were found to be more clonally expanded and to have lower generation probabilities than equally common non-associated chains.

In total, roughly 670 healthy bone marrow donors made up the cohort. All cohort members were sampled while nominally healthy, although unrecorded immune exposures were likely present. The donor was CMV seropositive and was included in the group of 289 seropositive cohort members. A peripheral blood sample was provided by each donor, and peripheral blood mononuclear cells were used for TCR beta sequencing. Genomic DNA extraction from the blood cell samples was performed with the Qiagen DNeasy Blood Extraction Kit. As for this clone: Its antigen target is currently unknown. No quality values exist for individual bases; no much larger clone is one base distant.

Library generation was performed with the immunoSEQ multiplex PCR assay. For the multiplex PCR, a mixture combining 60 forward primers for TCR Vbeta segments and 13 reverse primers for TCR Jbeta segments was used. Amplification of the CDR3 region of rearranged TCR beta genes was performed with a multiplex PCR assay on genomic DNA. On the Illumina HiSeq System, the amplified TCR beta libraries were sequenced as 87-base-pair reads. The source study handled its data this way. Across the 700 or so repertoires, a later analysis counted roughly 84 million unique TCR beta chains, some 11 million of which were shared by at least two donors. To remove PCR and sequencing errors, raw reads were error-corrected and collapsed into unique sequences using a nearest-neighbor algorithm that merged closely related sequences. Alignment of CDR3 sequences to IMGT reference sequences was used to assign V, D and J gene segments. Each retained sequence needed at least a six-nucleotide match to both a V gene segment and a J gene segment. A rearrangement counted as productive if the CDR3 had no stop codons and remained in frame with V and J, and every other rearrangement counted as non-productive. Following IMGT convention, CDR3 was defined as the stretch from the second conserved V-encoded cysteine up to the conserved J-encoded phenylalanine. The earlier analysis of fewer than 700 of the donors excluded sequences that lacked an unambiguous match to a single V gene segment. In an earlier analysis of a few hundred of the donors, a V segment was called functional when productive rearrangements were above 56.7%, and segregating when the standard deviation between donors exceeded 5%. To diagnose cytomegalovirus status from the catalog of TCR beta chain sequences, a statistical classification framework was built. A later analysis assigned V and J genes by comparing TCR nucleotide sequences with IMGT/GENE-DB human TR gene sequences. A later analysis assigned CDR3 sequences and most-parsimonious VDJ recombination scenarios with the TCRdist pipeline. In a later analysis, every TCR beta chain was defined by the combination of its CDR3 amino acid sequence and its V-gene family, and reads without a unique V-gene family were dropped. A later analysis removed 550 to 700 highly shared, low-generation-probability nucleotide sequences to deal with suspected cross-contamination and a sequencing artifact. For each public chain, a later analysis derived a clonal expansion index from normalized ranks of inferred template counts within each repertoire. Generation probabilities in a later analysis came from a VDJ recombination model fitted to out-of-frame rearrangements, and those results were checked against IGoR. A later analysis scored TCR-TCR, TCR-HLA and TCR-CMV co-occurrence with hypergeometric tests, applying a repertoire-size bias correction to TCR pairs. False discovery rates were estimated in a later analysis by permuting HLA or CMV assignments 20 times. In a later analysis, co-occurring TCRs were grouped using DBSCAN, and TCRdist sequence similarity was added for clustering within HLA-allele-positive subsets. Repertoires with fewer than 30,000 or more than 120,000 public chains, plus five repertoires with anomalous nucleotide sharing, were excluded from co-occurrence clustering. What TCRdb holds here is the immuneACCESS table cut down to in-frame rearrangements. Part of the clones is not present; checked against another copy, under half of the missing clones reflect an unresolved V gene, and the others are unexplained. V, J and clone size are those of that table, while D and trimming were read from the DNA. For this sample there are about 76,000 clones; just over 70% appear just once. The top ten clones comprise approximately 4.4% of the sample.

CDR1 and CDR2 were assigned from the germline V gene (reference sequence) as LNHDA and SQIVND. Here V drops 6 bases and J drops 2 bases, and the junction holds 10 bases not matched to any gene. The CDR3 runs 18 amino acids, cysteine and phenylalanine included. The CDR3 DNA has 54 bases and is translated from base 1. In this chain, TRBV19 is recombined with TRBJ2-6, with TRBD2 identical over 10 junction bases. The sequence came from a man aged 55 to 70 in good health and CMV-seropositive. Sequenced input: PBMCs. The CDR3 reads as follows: CASRNTPGTSAGANVLTF. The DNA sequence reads TGTGCCAGTAGGAACACCCCCGGGACTAGCGCTGGGGCCAACGTCCTGACTTTC.